The 9 T cell receptor beta chains in this list originate from one sample, sequenced in a study of OX40 agonist ivuxolimab in advanced cancers. The library was made by the immunoSEQ multiplex PCR assay. Here the immuneACCESS table is served through TCRdb, limited to in-frame sequences with V and J called. Missing clones are a known gap in these copies; in checked studies unresolved V genes cover under half, and the rest lacks a known reason. The table for this sample lists roughly 70,000 clones; around 88% of them were counted only once. Under 0.7% of the sample goes to the ten largest clones. The sequenced sample was CD4+ or CD8+ T cells sorted from blood, obtained in a trial of the OX40 agonist ivuxolimab. The receptors were gathered from an adult with an advanced solid tumor such as melanoma, head and neck, liver or kidney cancer.

The chain employs TRBV27 and TRBJ2-1; 9 bases agree with TRBD2. Germline CDR1 MNHEY, CDR2 SMNVEV (reference sequence). The CDR3 runs to 14 residues. V trimming: 2 bases; J trimming: 9 bases; junction bases outside the gene matches: 5. The CDR3 DNA follows: TGTGCCAGCAGTTTAGGGACTAGCCCGATTGAGCAGTTCTTC. The encoded protein is CASSLGTSPIEQFF.

The chain employs TRBV19 and TRBJ1-4; D might be TRBD1 (5 bases). The germline V gene has CDR1 LNHDA and CDR2 SQIVND (reference sequence). The V end was cut by 6 bases, the J end by 8 bases, with 13 bases between. There are 13 residues in the CDR3. The CDR3 sequence is CASRGAAEEKLFF. For the CDR3, the DNA is TGTGCCAGTAGAGGGGCCGCGGAGGAAAAACTGTTTTTT.

The CDR3: CASSVGRIYEQYF. The CDR3 region has the DNA TGTGCCAGTAGTGTGGGACGGATCTACGAGCAGTACTTC. The V gene is TRBV19, the J gene TRBJ2-7; D is possibly TRBD1 or TRBD2 (5 bases each). Trimming stripped 5 bases from V and 3 bases from J, with 11 bases between. Germline V gene lookup returns CDR1 LNHDA and CDR2 SQIVND (reference sequence). The CDR3 is 13 residues long. The full variable domain, its missing parts supplied by reference TRBV19 and TRBJ2-7, is DGGITQSPKYLFRKEGQNVTLSCEQNLNHDAMYWYRQDPGQGLRLIYYSQIVNDFQKGDIAEGYSVSREKKESFPLTVTSAQKNPTAFYLCASSVGRIYEQYFGPGTRLTVT.

The chain has TRBV5-6 and TRBJ1-2; a weak D match, TRBD1 (6 bases). This CDR3 region has 13 residues. Germline V lookup: CDR1 SGHDT, CDR2 YYEEEE. Trimming cost V 4 bases and J 8 bases, with 15 bases left between them. The CDR3 DNA reads as TGTGCCAGCAGCGTGGCTCCAGGGGACGGCTACACCTTC. Translation: CASSVAPGDGYTF.

The V call is TRBV5-1, the J call TRBJ2-1; weak D call: TRBD2 (5 bases). Germline V lookup: CDR1 SGHRS, CDR2 YFSETQ. Trimming removed 1 base at V and 0 bases at J, with 8 bases between. The CDR3 loop spans 15 amino acids. DNA for the CDR3: TGCGCCAGCAGCTTGTCTAGCCCCTCCTACAATGAGCAGTTCTTC. Translation gives CASSLSSPSYNEQFF.

V and J are TRBV5-1 and TRBJ1-3, with a possible D match to TRBD1 (5 bases). The CDR3 covers 15 residues. CDR1 is SGHRS, CDR2 YFSETQ, per germline. Trimming stripped 2 bases from V and 3 bases from J, with 12 bases between. The chain's CDR3 is CASSLEGIGGNTIYF. The CDR3 bases are TGCGCCAGCAGCTTAGAGGGGATTGGTGGAAACACCATATATTTT.

The genes are TRBV2 and TRBJ2-4; no reliable D call. This CDR3 has 14 residues. Trimming left V 4 bases short and J 0 bases short, with 7 bases between. Germline loops: CDR1 SNHLY, CDR2 FYNNEI. The CDR3 protein is CASSAWGAKNIQYF. In nucleotides, the CDR3 is TGTGCCAGCAGTGCATGGGGAGCCAAAAACATTCAGTACTTC.

This chain uses TRBV18 with TRBJ2-7; 9 bases map to TRBD1. Germline V gene data show CDR1 as KGHSH and CDR2 as LQKENI. V shed 1 base and J 0 bases; nucleotides not matched to a gene: 7. The CDR3 extends over 17 amino acids. The CDR3 DNA sequence: TGTGCCAGCTCACCACTAGTCGGGACAGGGAGCTCCTACGAGCAGTACTTC. Amino acid sequence: CASSPLVGTGSSYEQYF.

The chain links TRBV6-7 to TRBJ2-5, with TRBD2 matching over 8 bases. TRBV6-7 is noted as an ORF with a role that remains uncertain. The CDR3 has 15 amino acids. V dropped 5 bases and J dropped 0; count of bases not matched to a gene: 5. The CDR3 DNA reads TGTGCCAGCAGTAAAAGCGGGGGTTACCAAGAGACCCAGTACTTC. It is translated as CASSKSGGYQETQYF.